A single sample gave rise to the 26 T cell receptor beta chains below, sequenced in a study of blood T cells in healthy people across ages. Primers used in a second PCR of about 6 to 11 cycles were a sample-barcoded 5' primer and a J-beta primer mix. TCRdb re-analysed the 5' RACE reads in MiXCR, keeping a single row per CDR3 protein. The data show under 2,000,000 distinct CDR3 sequences, with less than 50% seen just once and around 2.1% held by the top ten. Material for sequencing was blood. These receptors originate from a woman in her thirties or forties in good health.

The rearrangement uses TRBV4-1 and TRBJ2-3; a weak D match, TRBD2 (6 bases). Trimming took off 3 bases at V and 5 bases at J, with 15 bases between the two ends. The CDR3 is 15 residues long. Germline V gene sequence: CDR1 MGHRA, CDR2 YSYEKL. The CDR3 nucleotides read TGCGCCAGCAGCCAGGCCCCAGGAGGGAGAGATACGCAGTATTTT. Its translation is CASSQAPGGRDTQYF.

This clonotype showed up just a few times. This chain uses TRBV9 with TRBJ2-1, with D maybe TRBD2 (6 bases). The CDR3 runs 14 residues. The germline V and J ends were trimmed by 3 bases and 7 bases, with 14 bases remaining between them. CDR1 and CDR2 (germline): SGDLS, YYNGEE. CDR3 coding DNA: TGTGCCAGCAGCGCCCGGGGAGGTGGTAATGAGCAGTTCTTC. Translating it yields CASSARGGGNEQFF.

The rearrangement links TRBV11-2 to TRBJ2-3, with TRBD2 identical over 10 bases. Germline CDR1 SGHAT, CDR2 FQNNGV. The CDR3 sequence is 17 residues long. J lost 1 base, V lost 2 bases, and 6 bases had no gene match. As DNA, the CDR3 is TGTGCCAGCAGCTTATGGGAGCGGGGGGGCGGCACAGATACGCAGTATTTT. This sequence encodes CASSLWERGGGTDTQYF.

This clonotype has more than one count but fewer than ten. The chain couples TRBV4-2 to TRBJ2-3; possible D gene TRBD2, 6 bases. Trimming took 1 base from V and 2 from J, leaving 10 bases between them. The CDR3 runs 15 residues. Germline V gives CDR1 LGHNA, CDR2 YNFKEQ. The CDR3 here is CASSQGGGDTDTQYF. The CDR3 DNA sequence: TGTGCCAGCAGCCAAGGGGGCGGGGACACAGATACGCAGTATTTT.

V is TRBV9 and J is TRBJ2-1; D not certain. The CDR3 contains 16 residues. Germline CDR1 and CDR2: SGDLS and YYNGEE. Trimming cost V 0 bases and J 4 bases, with 14 bases left between them. CDR3: CASSVDQPAPYNEQFF. The CDR3 DNA reads TGTGCCAGCAGCGTAGACCAGCCAGCCCCATACAATGAGCAGTTCTTC.

This chain uses TRBV6-4 with TRBJ2-1; 12 nucleotides agree with TRBD1. CDR1 is MRHNA and CDR2 is SNTAGT in the germline V gene. The CDR3 loop spans 15 amino acids. V lost 6 bases and J lost 9; bases outside the gene matches: 9. CDR3 region: CASSAGTGGLGEQFF. CDR3 bases: TGTGCCAGCAGCGCAGGGACAGGGGGCCTGGGTGAGCAGTTCTTC.

The sample holds a few counts of this clonotype. The chain carries TRBV25-1 and TRBJ2-1; D assignment may be TRBD1 or TRBD2 (5 bases each). Germline assignment: CDR1 MGHDK and CDR2 SYGVNS. This CDR3 has 15 residues. Trimming took 2 bases from V and 0 from J, leaving 8 bases between them. The CDR3 DNA is TGTGCCAGCAGTGAACGTGGGACCTCCTACAATGAGCAGTTCTTC. The encoded protein is CASSERGTSYNEQFF.

This chain links TRBV5-1 with TRBJ2-3, with TRBD1 identical over 8 bases. The CDR3 has 17 residues. Trimming at V came to 0 bases and at J to 6 bases, leaving 12 bases not matched to a gene. Germline V gene lookup returns CDR1 SGHRS and CDR2 YFSETQ. CDR3 protein: CASSLAQGALMVDTQYF. CDR3 nucleotides: TGCGCCAGCAGCTTGGCGCAGGGGGCTCTAATGGTGGATACGCAGTATTTT.

The chain has TRBV6-5 and TRBJ2-1; D is unresolved. Trimming cost V 2 bases and J 3 bases, with 11 bases left between them. Looked up from germline, CDR1 is MNHEY and CDR2 is SVGAGI. CDR3 size: 15 residues. The CDR3 coding sequence is TGTGCCAGCAGTTACGTGGGGAATCTCTACAATGAGCAGTTCTTC. It yields the protein CASSYVGNLYNEQFF.

The CDR3 loop reads CASSLSGGRAGANEQFF. CDR3 DNA sequence: TGTGCCAGCAGCCTATCAGGGGGGCGGGCAGGGGCGAATGAGCAGTTCTTC. The chain joins TRBV7-3 to TRBJ2-1, with a tentative D call TRBD1 (7 bases). V was trimmed by 5 bases and J by 7 bases, leaving 24 bases between them. The CDR3 spans 17 residues. Germline assignment: CDR1 SGHTA and CDR2 FQGTGA.

The chain couples TRBV11-3 to TRBJ2-4; TRBD2 is a possible D gene (7 bases). The CDR3 sequence is 14 residues long. Germline V lookup: CDR1 SGHNT, CDR2 YENEEA. V gave up 0 bases and J gave up 13 bases, with 16 bases separating them. CDR3 loop: CASSLESLGGPQYF. CDR3 coding DNA: TGTGCCAGCAGCTTAGAAAGCCTCGGGGGGCCCCAGTACTTC.

The chain recombines TRBV5-1 with TRBJ2-3; 9 positions match TRBD2. CDR3 size: 15 residues. CDR1 and CDR2 from the germline V gene are SGHRS and YFSETQ. V lost 5 bases to trimming and J lost 2 bases; unmatched junction nucleotides: 6. The CDR3 DNA is TGCGCCAGCAGTGTAGCGGGGGTGTCCACAGATACGCAGTATTTT. Translating it yields CASSVAGVSTDTQYF.

The genes are TRBV5-5 and TRBJ1-1; 7 bases align to TRBD1. The trim removed 2 bases at V and 3 bases at J, leaving 4 bases unmatched. The germline V gene encodes CDR1 SGHKS and CDR2 YYEKEE (reference sequence). The CDR3 length is 14 residues. The CDR3 nucleotides are TGTGCCAGCAGCTTTCAGACAGGGTACACTGAAGCTTTCTTT. Translating it yields CASSFQTGYTEAFF.

The chain joins TRBV7-6 to TRBJ2-3; tentatively, D is TRBD1 or TRBD2 (5 bases each). The CDR3 loop spans 16 amino acids. From germline, CDR1 is SGHVS and CDR2 FNYEAQ. Trimming took 2 bases from V and 2 from J, leaving 14 bases between them. This CDR3 reads CASSLFIGTFTDTQYF. CDR3 DNA sequence: TGTGCCAGCAGCTTATTTATCGGGACCTTCACAGATACGCAGTATTTT. Full variable domain (rest looked up from reference TRBV7-6 and TRBJ2-3): GAGVSQSPRYKVTKRGQDVALRCDPISGHVSLYWYRQALGQGPEFLTYFNYEAQQDKSGLPNDRFSAERPEGSISTLTIQRTEQRDSAMYRCASSLFIGTFTDTQYFGPGTRLTVL.

This clonotype appeared a few times. J is TRBJ2-3 and V is TRBV27, with D perhaps assigned TRBD1 or TRBD2 (6 bases each). The CDR3 is 14 amino acids. The germline CDR1 and CDR2 sequences are MNHEY and SMNVEV (reference sequence). V shed 5 bases and J shed 5 bases, with 14 bases lying between them. The CDR3 is CASSPWGARDTQYF. CDR3 sequence (DNA): TGTGCCAGCAGTCCGTGGGGGGCTCGAGATACGCAGTATTTT.

V is TRBV4-3 and J is TRBJ1-4, with D tentatively TRBD1 (5 bases). This CDR3 comprises 15 residues. Trimming cost V 4 bases and J 6 bases, with 15 bases left between them. Germline V gene data show CDR1 as LGHNA and CDR2 as YSLEER. CDR3 sequence reads: CASSRGKGLDEKLFF. The CDR3 nucleotides read TGCGCCAGCAGCCGGGGGAAGGGGTTGGATGAAAAACTGTTTTTT.

The rearrangement joins TRBV6-6 to TRBJ1-6, with D perhaps matching TRBD1 (5 bases). V dropped 6 bases and J dropped 5 bases, with 17 bases sitting between them. Germline CDR1 is MNHNY and CDR2 is SVGAGI (reference sequence). The CDR3 is 16 amino acids. CDR3 in amino acids: CASSPHWDLNNSPLHF. The DNA of the CDR3 is TGTGCCAGCAGCCCTCATTGGGACCTCAATAATTCACCCCTCCACTTT.

A few counts support this clonotype. The chain has TRBV6-2 or TRBV6-3 and TRBJ2-1; tentatively, D is TRBD1 (5 bases). V was cut by 2 bases and J by 10 bases, with 18 bases left in between. This CDR3 is 15 amino acids long. Looked up from germline, CDR1 is MNHEY and CDR2 is SVGEGT. DNA for the CDR3: TGTGCCAGCAGTTACAGGCCAGGGCTCCCCTACGAGCAGTTCTTC. Its protein product is CASSYRPGLPYEQFF.

The rearrangement joins TRBV27 to TRBJ2-7; D could derive from TRBD1 or TRBD2 (5 bases each). Trimming took 6 bases from V and 3 from J, leaving 21 bases between them. Germline V CDR1 and CDR2: MNHEY, SMNVEV (reference sequence). This CDR3 has 16 amino acids. In DNA, the CDR3 is TGTGCCAGCAGCTTGACTCCCGGGACGGCGATCTACGAGCAGTACTTC. Its translation is CASSLTPGTAIYEQYF.

The chain is built from TRBV6-2 or TRBV6-3 and TRBJ2-1, with 9 nucleotides matching TRBD2. Germline-derived CDR1 and CDR2 are MNHEY and SVGEGT. Losses at the gene ends were 7 bases for V and 9 bases for J; bases not matched to a gene: 13. The CDR3 has 15 amino acids. The DNA for the CDR3 is TGTGCCAGCATAAGACATGGCGGGGGGGCTTGTGAGCAGTTCTTC. Translated, it gives CASIRHGGGACEQFF.

The chain uses TRBV18 and TRBJ2-7, with D possibly TRBD1 on 7 matching bases. V lost 5 bases, J lost 4 bases, and 12 bases lay in between. The CDR3 is made up of 13 amino acids. CDR1 and CDR2 (germline): KGHSH, LQKENI. CDR3 sequence reads: CASSAGQMYEQYF. DNA of the CDR3: TGTGCCAGCTCAGCGGGACAGATGTACGAGCAGTACTTC. Using reference TRBV18 and TRBJ2-7 for the parts outside the CDR3, the full variable domain is NAGVMQNPRHLVRRRGQEARLRCSPMKGHSHVYWYRQLPEEGLKFMVYLQKENIIDESGMPKERFSAEFPKEGPSILRIQQVVRGDSAAYFCASSAGQMYEQYFGPGTRLTVT.

This clonotype was seen just once. The V and J genes are TRBV9 and TRBJ2-5; D not resolved. The germline V gene has CDR1 SGDLS and CDR2 YYNGEE. The CDR3 contains 14 residues. Trimming took off 0 bases at V and 3 bases at J, with 9 bases between the two ends. This chain's CDR3 is CASSVGVVKETQYF. CDR3 coding DNA: TGTGCCAGCAGCGTAGGGGTGGTAAAAGAGACCCAGTACTTC.

This clonotype showed up just a few times. V gene TRBV4-1 combines with J gene TRBJ2-5, with D maybe TRBD1 (5 bases). Germline V lookup: CDR1 MGHRA, CDR2 YSYEKL. Trimming removed 1 base at V and 5 bases at J, with 14 bases between. The CDR3 runs 15 residues. For the CDR3, the DNA is TGCGCCAGCAGCCAAGCACCGCAGGGTTTGGAGACCCAGTACTTC. This translates into CASSQAPQGLETQYF.

This clonotype has only a few counts. The chain has TRBV19 and TRBJ2-1; D is possibly TRBD2 (6 bases). Germline-derived CDR1 and CDR2 are LNHDA and SQIVND (reference sequence). The V and J ends lost 10 bases and 6 bases respectively, with 19 bases between them. The length of the CDR3 is 14 residues. The CDR3 bases are TGTGCCACCTCTTTCGGGGGACCGATCAATGAGCAGTTCTTC. Amino acids: CATSFGGPINEQFF.

In this sample, this clonotype turned up a few times. The rearrangement joins TRBV12-3 or TRBV12-4 to TRBJ1-5; perhaps TRBD1 as D (6 bases). The CDR3 has 15 residues. The V end lost 7 bases, the J end lost 3 bases, and 16 bases lay between the germline ends. The CDR3 nucleotides read TGTGCCAGCAAACGGCAGGGGTGGACCAATCAGCCCCAGCATTTT. This codes for CASKRQGWTNQPQHF.

The chain couples TRBV28 to TRBJ2-3; D might be TRBD1 (7 bases). V lost 6 bases and J 2 bases, leaving 24 bases between the germline ends. The CDR3 has 18 amino acids. Looked up from germline, CDR1 is MDHEN and CDR2 is SYDVKM. The CDR3 region has the DNA TGTGCCAGCAGGCCCCAGGGATGGAGGGGGCGATACACAGATACGCAGTATTTT. This codes for CASRPQGWRGRYTDTQYF.